This T cell receptor (beta chain) was observed in a study of shared T cell receptors in the human thymus. This table comes from immunoSEQ multiplex PCR, and its TCRdb copy is limited to in-frame clones, with some not included. The table shows hundreds of thousands of clones, with roughly 94% occurring only once. The CDR3 loop spans 14 amino acids. The V end lost 4 bases, the J end lost 2 bases, and 11 bases lay between the germline ends. Germline CDR1 reads MGHRA; CDR2 reads YSYEKL. Sequencing was done on a sample of thymocytes. This chain links TRBV4-1 with TRBJ2-5; D unclear. This TCR derives from a human donor. The CDR3 DNA sequence: TGCGCCAGCAGCCGCTCATCCGTTCAAGAGACCCAGTACTTC. As protein: CASSRSSVQETQYF.